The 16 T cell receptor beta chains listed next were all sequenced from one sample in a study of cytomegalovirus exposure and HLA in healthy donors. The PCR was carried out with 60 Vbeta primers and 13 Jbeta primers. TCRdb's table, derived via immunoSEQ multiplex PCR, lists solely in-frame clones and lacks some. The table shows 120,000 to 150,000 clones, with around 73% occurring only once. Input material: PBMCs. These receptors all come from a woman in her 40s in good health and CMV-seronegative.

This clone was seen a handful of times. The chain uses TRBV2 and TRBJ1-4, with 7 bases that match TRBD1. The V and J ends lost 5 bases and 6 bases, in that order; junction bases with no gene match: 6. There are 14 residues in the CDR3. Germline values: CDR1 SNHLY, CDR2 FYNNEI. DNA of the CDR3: TGTGCCAGCAGTCCTAACAGGGGAGATGAAAAACTGTTTTTT. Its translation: CASSPNRGDEKLFF.

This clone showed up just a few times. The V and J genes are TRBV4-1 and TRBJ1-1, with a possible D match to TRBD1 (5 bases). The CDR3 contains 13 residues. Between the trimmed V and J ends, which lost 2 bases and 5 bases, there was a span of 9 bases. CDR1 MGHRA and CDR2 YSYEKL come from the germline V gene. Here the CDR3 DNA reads TGCGCCAGCAGCCAACCGGCAGGGACTGAAGCTTTCTTT. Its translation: CASSQPAGTEAFF.

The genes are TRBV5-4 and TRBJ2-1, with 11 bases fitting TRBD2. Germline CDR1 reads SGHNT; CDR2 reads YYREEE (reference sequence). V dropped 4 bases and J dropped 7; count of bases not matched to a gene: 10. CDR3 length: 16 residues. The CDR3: CASSVAGGTYMNEQFF. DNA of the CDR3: TGTGCCAGCAGCGTAGCGGGGGGGACGTATATGAATGAGCAGTTCTTC.

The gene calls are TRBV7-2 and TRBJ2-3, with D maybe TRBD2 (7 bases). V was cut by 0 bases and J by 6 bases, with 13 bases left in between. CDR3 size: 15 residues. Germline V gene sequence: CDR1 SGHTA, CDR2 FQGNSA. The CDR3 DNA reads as TGTGCCAGCAGCTTAGCTTCGCGGGGGCCCGATACGCAGTATTTT. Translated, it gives CASSLASRGPDTQYF.

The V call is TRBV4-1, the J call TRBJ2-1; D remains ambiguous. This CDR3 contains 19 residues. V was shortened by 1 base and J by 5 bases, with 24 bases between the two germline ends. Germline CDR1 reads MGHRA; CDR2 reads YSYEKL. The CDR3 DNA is TGCGCCAGCAGCCAAGTCGGTCTTACTTTTAATCCGAGGCACAATGAGCAGTTCTTC. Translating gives CASSQVGLTFNPRHNEQFF.

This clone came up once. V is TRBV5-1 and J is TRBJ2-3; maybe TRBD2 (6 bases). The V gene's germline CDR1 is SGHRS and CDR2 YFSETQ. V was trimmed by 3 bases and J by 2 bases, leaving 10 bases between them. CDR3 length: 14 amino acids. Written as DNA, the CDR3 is TGCGCCAGCAGCTCCGGGGGACCCACAGATACGCAGTATTTT. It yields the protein CASSSGGPTDTQYF.

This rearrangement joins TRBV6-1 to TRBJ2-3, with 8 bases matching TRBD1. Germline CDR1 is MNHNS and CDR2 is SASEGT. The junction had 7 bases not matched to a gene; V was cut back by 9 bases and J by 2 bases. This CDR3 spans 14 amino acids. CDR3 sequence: CASRTGYVTDTQYF. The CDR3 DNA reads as TGTGCCAGTAGGACAGGGTATGTCACAGATACGCAGTATTTT.

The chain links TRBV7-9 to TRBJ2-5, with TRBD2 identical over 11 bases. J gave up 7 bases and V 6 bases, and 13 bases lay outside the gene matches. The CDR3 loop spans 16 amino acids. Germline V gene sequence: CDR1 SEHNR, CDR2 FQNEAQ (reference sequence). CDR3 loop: CASSTSGGARVGTQYF. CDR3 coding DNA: TGTGCCAGCAGTACTAGCGGGGGAGCGCGGGTGGGGACCCAGTACTTC.

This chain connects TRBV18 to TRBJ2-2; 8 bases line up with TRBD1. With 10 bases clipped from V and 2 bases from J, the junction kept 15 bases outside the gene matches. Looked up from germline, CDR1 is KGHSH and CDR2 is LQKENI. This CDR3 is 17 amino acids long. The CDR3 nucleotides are TGTGCCACAAGATTTAACCCGACAGGGGCTAACACCGGGGAGCTGTTTTTT. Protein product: CATRFNPTGANTGELFF.

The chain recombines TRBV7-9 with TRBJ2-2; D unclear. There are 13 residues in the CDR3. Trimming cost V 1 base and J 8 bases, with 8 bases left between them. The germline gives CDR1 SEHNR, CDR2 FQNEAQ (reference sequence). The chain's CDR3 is CASSLGDTGELFF. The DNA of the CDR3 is TGTGCCAGCAGCTTAGGCGATACTGGGGAGCTGTTTTTT.

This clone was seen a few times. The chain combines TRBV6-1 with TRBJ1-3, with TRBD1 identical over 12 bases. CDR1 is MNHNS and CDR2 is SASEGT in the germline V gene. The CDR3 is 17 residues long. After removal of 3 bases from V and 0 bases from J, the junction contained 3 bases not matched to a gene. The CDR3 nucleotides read TGTGCCAGCAGTGATGGGACAGGGGGCTTCTCTGGAAACACCATATATTTT. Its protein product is CASSDGTGGFSGNTIYF.

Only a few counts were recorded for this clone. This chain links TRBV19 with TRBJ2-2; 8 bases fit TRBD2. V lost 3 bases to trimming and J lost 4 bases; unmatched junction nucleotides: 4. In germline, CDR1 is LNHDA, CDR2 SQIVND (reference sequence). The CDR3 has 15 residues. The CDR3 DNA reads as TGTGCCAGTAGTATCGGGGGGGCGGTCACCGGGGAGCTGTTTTTT. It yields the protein CASSIGGAVTGELFF.

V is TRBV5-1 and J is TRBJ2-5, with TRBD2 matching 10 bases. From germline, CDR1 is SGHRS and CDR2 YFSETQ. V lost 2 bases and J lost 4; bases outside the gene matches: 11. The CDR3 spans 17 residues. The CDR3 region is CASSLFGVAGGPETQYF. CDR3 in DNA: TGCGCCAGCAGCTTATTTGGCGTAGCGGGGGGACCAGAGACCCAGTACTTC.

CDR3: CASSQVEGLSTDTQYF. The CDR3 nucleotides are TGCGCCAGCAGCCAAGTCGAAGGACTTAGCACAGATACGCAGTATTTT. The V call is TRBV4-1, the J call TRBJ2-3, with D maybe TRBD2 (5 bases). The CDR3 totals 16 residues. Trimming took 1 base from V and 0 from J, leaving 11 bases between them. Per the germline V gene, CDR1 is MGHRA and CDR2 is YSYEKL.

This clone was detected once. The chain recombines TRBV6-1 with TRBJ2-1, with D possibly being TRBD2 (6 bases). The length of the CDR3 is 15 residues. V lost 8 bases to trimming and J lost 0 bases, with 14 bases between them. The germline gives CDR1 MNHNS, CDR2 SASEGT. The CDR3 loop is CASSLGLSSYNEQFF. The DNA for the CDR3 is TGTGCCAGCTCTCTAGGACTAAGCTCCTACAATGAGCAGTTCTTC.

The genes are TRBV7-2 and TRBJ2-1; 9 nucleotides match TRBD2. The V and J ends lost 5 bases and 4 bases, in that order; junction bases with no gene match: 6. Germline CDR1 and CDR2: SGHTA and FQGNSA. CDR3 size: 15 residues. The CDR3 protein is CASSISSGVYNEQFF. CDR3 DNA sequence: TGTGCCAGCAGCATTTCTAGCGGGGTTTACAATGAGCAGTTCTTC.